Sequencing of this T cell receptor beta chain was carried out in a study of HIV-infected patients and healthy controls. Overall study findings and caveats: HIV-associated CDR3 frequencies dropped significantly during therapy; CMV-associated ones, mostly rising, changed nonsignificantly. Compared with controls, mean Gini indices were significantly raised in HIV-infected repertoires, possibly indicating oligoclonality. In healthy controls, MAIT alpha CDR3s were common; in HIV+ repertoires, severely depleted.

In germline, CDR1 is MGHDK, CDR2 SYGVNS. The junction had 16 bases not matched to a gene; V was cut back by 7 bases and J by 9 bases. This CDR3 comprises 15 residues. Reverse transcription used around 500 ng RNA and constant-region primers for alpha and beta. Separate chain-specific third strand synthesis with multiplexing indices produced the alpha and beta libraries. Priming off the SP2 site generated the second strand. TCRdb called the 5' RACE reads again in MiXCR, with one record for every CDR3 protein. The table includes around 6,000 distinct CDR3 sequences, around 25% detected once. This clonotype was detected many times. Its antigen is not identified. The repertoire came from unfractionated whole blood and reflected all unsorted peripheral T cells.

The starting material was blood, obtained before antiretroviral therapy. This TCR was sampled from an adult with HIV infection. This sequence joins TRBV25-1 and TRBJ1-2; 8 bases align to TRBD1. The CDR3 is CASTLSGGAMNSYTF. The CDR3 DNA sequence: TGTGCCAGCACTCTCTCAGGGGGCGCAATGAATAGCTACACCTTC.